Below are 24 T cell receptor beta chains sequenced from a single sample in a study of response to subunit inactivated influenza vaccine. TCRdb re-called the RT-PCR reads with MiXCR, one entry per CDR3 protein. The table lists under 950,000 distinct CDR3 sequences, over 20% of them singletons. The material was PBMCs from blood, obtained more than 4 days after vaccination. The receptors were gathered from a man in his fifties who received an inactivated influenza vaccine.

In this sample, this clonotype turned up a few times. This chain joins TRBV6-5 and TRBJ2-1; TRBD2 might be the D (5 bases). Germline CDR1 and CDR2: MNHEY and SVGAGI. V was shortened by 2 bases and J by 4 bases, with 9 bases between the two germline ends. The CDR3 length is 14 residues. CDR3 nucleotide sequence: TGTGCCAGCAGTTACGAACCGGGGTACAATGAGCAGTTCTTC. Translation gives CASSYEPGYNEQFF.

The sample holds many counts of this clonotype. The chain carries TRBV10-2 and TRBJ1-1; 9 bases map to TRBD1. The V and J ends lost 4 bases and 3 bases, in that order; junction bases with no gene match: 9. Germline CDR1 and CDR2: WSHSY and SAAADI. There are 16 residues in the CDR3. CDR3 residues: CASSATPTGGYTEAFF. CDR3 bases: TGCGCCAGCAGTGCAACGCCGACAGGGGGATACACTGAAGCTTTCTTT.

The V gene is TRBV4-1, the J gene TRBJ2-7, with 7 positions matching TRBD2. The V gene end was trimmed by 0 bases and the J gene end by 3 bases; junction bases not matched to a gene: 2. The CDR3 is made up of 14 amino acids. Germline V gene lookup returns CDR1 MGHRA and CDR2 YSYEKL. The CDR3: CASSQETSIYEQYF. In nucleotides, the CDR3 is TGCGCCAGCAGCCAAGAGACTAGCATCTACGAGCAGTACTTC.

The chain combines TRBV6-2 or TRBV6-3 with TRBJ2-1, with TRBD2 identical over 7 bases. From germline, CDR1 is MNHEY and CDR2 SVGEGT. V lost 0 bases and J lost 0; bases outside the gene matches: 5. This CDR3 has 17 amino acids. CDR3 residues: CASSYSSGGSSYNEQFF. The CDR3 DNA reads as TGTGCCAGCAGTTACTCTTCCGGGGGGAGCTCCTACAATGAGCAGTTCTTC.

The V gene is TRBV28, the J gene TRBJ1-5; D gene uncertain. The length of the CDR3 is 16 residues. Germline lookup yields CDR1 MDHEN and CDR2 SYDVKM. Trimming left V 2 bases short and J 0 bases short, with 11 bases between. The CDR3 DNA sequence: TGTGCCAGCAGTTTAACCGGGATCCTTAGCAATCAGCCCCAGCATTTT. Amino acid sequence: CASSLTGILSNQPQHF.

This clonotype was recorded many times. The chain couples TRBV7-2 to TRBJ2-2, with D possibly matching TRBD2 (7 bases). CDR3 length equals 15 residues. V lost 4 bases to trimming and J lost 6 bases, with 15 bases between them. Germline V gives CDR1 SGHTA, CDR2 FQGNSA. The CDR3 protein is CASSWGGPRPGELFF. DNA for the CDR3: TGTGCCAGCAGCTGGGGGGGCCCCCGGCCCGGGGAGCTGTTTTTT.

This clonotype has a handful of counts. CDR3 DNA sequence: TGTGCCAGCAGCAAACGGGACAGGGAGGCCGAGCAGTACTTC. Translation: CASSKRDREAEQYF. V is TRBV7-9 and J is TRBJ2-7; 9 bases align to TRBD1. V was clipped by 5 bases and J by 6 bases; unmatched bases: 8. This CDR3 comprises 14 residues. Germline V gene data show CDR1 as SEHNR and CDR2 as FQNEAQ (reference sequence).

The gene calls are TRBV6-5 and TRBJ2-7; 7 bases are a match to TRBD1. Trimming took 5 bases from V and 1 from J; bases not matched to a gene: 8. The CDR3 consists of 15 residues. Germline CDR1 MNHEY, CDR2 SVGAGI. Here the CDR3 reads CASSLSGQPSYEQYF. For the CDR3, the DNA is TGTGCCAGCAGTCTATCGGGACAGCCATCCTACGAGCAGTACTTC.

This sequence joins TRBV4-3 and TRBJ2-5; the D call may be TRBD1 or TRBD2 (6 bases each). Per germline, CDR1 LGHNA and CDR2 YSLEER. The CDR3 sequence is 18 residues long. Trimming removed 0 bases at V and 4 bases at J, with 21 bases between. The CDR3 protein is CASSQDLIQGLLGETQYF. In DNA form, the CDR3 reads TGCGCCAGCAGCCAAGACCTAATACAGGGACTGTTGGGAGAGACCCAGTACTTC.

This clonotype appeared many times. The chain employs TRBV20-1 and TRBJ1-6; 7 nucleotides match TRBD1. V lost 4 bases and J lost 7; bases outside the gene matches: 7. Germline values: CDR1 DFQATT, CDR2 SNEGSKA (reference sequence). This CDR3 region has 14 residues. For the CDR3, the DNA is TGCAGTGCTAAACAGGGGAACAGAAATTCACCCCTCCACTTT. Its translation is CSAKQGNRNSPLHF.

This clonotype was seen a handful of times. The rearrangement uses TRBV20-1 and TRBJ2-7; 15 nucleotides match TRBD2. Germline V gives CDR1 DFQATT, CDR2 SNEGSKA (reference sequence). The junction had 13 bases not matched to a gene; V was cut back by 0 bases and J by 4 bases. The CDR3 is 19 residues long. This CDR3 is CSARDQFGLAGGFLYEQYF. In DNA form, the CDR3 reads TGCAGTGCTAGAGATCAGTTCGGACTAGCGGGAGGGTTCTTATACGAGCAGTACTTC.

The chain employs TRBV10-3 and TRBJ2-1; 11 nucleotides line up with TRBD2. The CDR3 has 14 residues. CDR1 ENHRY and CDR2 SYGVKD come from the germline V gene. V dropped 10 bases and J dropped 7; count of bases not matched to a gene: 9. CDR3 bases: TGTGCCACCCTTAGCGGGAGGGCCGTTAATGAGCAGTTCTTC. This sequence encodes CATLSGRAVNEQFF.

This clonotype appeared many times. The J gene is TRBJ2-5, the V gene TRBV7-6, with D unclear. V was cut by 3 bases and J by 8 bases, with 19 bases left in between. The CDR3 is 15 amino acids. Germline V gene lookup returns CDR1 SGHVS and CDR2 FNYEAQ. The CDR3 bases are TGTGCCAGCAGCTTTTATGCCGACGGTGAAACCACCCAGTACTTC. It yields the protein CASSFYADGETTQYF.

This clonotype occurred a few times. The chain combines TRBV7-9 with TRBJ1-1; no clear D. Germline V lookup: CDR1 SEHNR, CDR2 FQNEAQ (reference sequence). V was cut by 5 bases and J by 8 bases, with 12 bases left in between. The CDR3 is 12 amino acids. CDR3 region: CASSERTAEAFF. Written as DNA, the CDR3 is TGTGCCAGCAGCGAGCGGACGGCCGAAGCTTTCTTT.

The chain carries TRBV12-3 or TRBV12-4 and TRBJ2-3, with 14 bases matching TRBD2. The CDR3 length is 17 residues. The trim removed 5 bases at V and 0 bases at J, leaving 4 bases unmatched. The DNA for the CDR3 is TGTGCCAGCAGTAAGGGACTAGCGGGAGAAAGCACAGATACGCAGTATTTT. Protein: CASSKGLAGESTDTQYF.

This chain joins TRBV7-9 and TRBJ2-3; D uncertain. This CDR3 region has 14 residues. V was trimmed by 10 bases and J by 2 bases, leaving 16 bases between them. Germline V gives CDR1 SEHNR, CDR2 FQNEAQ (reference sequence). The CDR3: CATLVWSDTDTQYF. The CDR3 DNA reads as TGTGCCACCCTAGTGTGGTCAGACACAGATACGCAGTATTTT.

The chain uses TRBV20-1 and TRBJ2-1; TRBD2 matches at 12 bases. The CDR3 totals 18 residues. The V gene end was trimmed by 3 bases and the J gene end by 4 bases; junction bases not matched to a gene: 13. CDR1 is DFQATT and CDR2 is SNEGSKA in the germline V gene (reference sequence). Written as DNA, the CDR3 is TGCAGTGCTAGGGAGACATACTCTAGCGGGAGGGCATACAATGAGCAGTTCTTC. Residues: CSARETYSSGRAYNEQFF.

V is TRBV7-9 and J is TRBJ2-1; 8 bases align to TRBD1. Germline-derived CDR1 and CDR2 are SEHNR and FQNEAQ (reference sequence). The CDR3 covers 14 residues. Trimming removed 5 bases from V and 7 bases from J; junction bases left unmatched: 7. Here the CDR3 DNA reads TGTGCCAGCAGCGCCCGACAGGGGATGAATGAGCAGTTCTTC. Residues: CASSARQGMNEQFF.

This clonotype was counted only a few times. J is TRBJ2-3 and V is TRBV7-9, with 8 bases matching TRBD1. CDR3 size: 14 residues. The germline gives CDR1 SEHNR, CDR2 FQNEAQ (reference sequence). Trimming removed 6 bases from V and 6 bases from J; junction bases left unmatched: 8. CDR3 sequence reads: CASRRDRPVDTQYF. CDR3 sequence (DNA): TGTGCCAGCAGACGGGACAGGCCCGTGGATACGCAGTATTTT.

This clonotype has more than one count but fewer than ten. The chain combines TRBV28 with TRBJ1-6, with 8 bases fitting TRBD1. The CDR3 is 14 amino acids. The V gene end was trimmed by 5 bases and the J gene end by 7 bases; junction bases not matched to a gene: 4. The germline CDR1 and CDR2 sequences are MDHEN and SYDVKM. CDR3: CASSGQGENSPLHF. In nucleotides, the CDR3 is TGTGCCAGCAGTGGACAGGGTGAGAATTCACCCCTCCACTTT.

In DNA form, the CDR3 reads TGTGCCAGCTCACCGATCGGACTAGCGGGAGGTGGTGAGCAGTTCTTC. Its protein is CASSPIGLAGGGEQFF. The chain joins TRBV18 to TRBJ2-1; 14 bases fit TRBD2. The CDR3 totals 16 residues. V gave up 3 bases and J gave up 9 bases; unmatched junction bases: 7. CDR1 and CDR2 (germline): KGHSH, LQKENI.

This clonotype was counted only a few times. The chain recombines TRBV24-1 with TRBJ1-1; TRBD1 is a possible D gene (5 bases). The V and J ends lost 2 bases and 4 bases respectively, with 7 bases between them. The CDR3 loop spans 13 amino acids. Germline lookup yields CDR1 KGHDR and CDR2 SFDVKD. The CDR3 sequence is CATSDWRGTEAFF. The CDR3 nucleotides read TGTGCCACCAGTGATTGGAGGGGCACTGAAGCTTTCTTT.

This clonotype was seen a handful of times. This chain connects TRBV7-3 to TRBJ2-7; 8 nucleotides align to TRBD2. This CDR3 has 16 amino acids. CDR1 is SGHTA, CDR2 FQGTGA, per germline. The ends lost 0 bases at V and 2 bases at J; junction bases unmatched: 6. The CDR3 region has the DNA TGTGCCAGCAGCTTAACCCGGGAGGGGCGAACCTACGAGCAGTACTTC. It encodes CASSLTREGRTYEQYF.

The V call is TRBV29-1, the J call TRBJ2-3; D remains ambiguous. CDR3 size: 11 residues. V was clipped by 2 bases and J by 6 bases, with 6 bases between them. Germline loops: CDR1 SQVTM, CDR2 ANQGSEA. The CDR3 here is CSVETLDTQYF. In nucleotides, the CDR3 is TGCAGCGTTGAAACTCTTGATACGCAGTATTTT.